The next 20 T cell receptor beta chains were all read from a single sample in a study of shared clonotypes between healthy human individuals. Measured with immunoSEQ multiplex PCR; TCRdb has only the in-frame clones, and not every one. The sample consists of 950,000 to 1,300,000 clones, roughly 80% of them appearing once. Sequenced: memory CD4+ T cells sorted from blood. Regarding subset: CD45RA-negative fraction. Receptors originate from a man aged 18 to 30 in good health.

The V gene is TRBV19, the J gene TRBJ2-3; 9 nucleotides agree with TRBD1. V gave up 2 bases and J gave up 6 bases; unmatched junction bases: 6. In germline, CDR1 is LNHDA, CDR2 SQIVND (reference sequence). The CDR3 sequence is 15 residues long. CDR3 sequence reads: CASSIQGQGSDTQYF. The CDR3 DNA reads TGTGCCAGTAGTATACAGGGACAGGGTTCGGATACGCAGTATTTT. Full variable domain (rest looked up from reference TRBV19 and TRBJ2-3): DGGITQSPKYLFRKEGQNVTLSCEQNLNHDAMYWYRQDPGQGLRLIYYSQIVNDFQKGDIAEGYSVSREKKESFPLTVTSAQKNPTAFYLCASSIQGQGSDTQYFGPGTRLTVL.

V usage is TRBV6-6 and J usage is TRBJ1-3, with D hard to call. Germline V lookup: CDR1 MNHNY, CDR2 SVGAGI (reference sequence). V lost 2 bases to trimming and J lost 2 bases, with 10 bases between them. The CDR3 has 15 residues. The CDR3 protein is CASSYTGGTGNTIYF. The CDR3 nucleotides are TGTGCCAGCAGTTACACGGGAGGTACTGGAAACACCATATATTTT.

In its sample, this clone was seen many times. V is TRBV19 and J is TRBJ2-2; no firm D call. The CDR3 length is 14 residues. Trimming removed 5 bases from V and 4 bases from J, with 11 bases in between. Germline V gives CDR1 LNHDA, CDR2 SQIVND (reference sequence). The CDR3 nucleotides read TGTGCCAGTAGTGACCAATCAGGCACCGGGGAGCTGTTTTTT. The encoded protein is CASSDQSGTGELFF.

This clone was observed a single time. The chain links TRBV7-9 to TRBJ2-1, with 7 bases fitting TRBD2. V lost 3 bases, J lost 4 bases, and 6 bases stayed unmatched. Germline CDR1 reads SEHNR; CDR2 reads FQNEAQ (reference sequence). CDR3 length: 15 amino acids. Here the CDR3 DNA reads TGTGCCAGCAGCTTCGGGAGCGGGAATTACAATGAGCAGTTCTTC. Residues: CASSFGSGNYNEQFF.

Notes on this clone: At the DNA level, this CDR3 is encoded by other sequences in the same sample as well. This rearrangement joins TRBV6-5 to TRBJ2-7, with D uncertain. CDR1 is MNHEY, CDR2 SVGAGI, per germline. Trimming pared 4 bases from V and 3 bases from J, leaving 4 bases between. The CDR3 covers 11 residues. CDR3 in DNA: TGTGCCAGCAGTTCCCTCTACGAGCAGTACTTC. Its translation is CASSSLYEQYF.

The CDR3 sequence is CASQMSGGVNEQFF. The CDR3 DNA is TGCGCCAGCCAGATGTCGGGGGGGGTCAATGAGCAGTTCTTC. The chain recombines TRBV4-1 with TRBJ2-1; 8 bases match TRBD2. In germline, CDR1 is MGHRA, CDR2 YSYEKL. V shed 8 bases, J shed 6 bases, and the junction held 9 bases outside the gene matches. CDR3 size: 14 residues.

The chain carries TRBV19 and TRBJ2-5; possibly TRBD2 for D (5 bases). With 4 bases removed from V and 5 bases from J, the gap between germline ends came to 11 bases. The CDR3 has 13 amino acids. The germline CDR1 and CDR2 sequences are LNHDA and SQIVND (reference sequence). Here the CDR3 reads CASSRGLGETQYF. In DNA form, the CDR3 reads TGTGCCAGTAGTAGAGGGTTGGGGGAGACCCAGTACTTC.

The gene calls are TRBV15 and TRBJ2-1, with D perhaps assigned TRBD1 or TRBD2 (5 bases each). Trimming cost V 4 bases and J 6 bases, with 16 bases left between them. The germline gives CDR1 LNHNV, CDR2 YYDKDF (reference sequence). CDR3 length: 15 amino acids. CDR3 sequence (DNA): TGTGCCACCAGCATACCGGGACCGACTATCAATGAGCAGTTCTTC. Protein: CATSIPGPTINEQFF.

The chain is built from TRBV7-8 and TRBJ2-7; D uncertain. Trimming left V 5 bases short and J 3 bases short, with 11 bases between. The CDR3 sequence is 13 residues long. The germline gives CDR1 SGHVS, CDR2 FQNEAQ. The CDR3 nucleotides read TGTGCCAGCAGCGCCGTGGGCCTCTACGAGCAGTACTTC. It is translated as CASSAVGLYEQYF.

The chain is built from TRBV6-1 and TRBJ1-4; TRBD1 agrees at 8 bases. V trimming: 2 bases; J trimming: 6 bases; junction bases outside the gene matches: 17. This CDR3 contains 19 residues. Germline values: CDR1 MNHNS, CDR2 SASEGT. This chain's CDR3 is CASSERYTGGRLFDEKLFF. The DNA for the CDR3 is TGTGCCAGCAGTGAACGGTACACAGGGGGTCGCTTATTTGATGAAAAACTGTTTTTT.

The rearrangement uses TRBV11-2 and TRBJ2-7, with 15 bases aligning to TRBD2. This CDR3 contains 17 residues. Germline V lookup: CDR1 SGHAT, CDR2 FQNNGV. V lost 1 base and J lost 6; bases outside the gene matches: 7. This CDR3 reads CASSLGGTSGRRGEQYF. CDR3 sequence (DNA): TGTGCCAGCAGCTTAGGAGGGACTAGCGGGAGGCGAGGCGAGCAGTACTTC.

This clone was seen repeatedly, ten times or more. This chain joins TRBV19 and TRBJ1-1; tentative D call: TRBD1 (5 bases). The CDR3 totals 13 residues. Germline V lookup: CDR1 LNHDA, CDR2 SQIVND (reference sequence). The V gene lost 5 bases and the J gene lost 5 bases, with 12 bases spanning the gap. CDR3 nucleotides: TGTGCCAGTAGTCCTCAGGGACGGACTGAAGCTTTCTTT. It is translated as CASSPQGRTEAFF.

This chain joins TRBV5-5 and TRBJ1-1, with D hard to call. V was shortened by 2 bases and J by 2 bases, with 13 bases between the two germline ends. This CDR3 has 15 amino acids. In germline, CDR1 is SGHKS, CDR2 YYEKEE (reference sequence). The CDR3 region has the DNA TGTGCCAGCAGCTTTCGGACGGCCACTAACACTGAAGCTTTCTTT. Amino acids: CASSFRTATNTEAFF.

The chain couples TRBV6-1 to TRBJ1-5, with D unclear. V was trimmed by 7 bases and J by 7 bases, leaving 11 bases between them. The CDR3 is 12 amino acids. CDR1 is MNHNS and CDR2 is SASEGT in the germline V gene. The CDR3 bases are TGTGCCAGCACAGGACCGGGACAGCCCCAGCATTTT. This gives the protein CASTGPGQPQHF.

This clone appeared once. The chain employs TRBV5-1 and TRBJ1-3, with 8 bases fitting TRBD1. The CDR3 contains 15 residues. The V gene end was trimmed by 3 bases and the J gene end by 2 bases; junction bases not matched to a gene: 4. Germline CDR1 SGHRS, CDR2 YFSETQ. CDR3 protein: CASSSAGGTGNTIYF. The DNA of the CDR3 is TGCGCCAGCAGCTCCGCAGGGGGCACTGGAAACACCATATATTTT.

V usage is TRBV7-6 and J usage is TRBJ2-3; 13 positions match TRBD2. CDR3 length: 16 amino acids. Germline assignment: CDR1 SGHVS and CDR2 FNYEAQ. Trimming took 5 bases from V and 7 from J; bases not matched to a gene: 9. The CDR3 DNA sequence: TGTGCCAGCAGCCCTAGGGGGACTAGCGGGGTAAATACGCAGTATTTT. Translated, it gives CASSPRGTSGVNTQYF.

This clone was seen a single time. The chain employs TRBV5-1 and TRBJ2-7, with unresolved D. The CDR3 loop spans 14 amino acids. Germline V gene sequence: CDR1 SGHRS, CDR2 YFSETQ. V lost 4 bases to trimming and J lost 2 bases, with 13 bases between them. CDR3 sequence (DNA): TGCGCCAGCAGCGCTAGGACGGACGCCTACGAGCAGTACTTC. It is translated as CASSARTDAYEQYF.

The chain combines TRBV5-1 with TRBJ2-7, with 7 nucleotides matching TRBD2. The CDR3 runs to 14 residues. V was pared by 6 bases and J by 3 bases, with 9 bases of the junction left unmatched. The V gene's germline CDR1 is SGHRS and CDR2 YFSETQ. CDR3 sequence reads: CASKWGGFGYEQYF. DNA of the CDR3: TGCGCCAGCAAATGGGGGGGTTTCGGCTACGAGCAGTACTTC.

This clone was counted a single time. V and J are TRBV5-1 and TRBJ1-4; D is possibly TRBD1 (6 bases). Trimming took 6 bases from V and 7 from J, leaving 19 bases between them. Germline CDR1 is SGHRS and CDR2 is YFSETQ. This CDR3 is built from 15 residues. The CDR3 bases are TGCGCCAGCACGTGGACAGATGGGTCTAGTGAAAAACTGTTTTTT. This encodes CASTWTDGSSEKLFF.

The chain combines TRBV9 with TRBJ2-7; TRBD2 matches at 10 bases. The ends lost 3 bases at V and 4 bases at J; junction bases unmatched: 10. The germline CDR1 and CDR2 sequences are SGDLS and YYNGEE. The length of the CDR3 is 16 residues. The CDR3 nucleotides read TGTGCCAGCAGCGCCCATCCTAGCGGGAGTCTGTACGAGCAGTACTTC. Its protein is CASSAHPSGSLYEQYF.